This entry is about one T cell receptor beta chain. The CDR3 covers 16 residues. Looked up from germline, CDR1 is WSHSY and CDR2 is SAAADI. Trimming removed 0 bases from V and 4 bases from J, with 13 bases in between. Original processing methods: Researchers report that nucleated cell counts were estimated from reference gene primer amplification. The protocol was immunoSEQ multiplex PCR, while the TCRdb copy is restricted to in-frame clones and leaves out a portion. The V and J calls and clone size were taken over from that table, and D and trimming were inferred from the DNA. The sample holds around 170,000 clones, around two thirds seen once. This specimen belongs to a study of blood T cell repertoires in COVID-19. About the research overall: Sample material is recorded as cDNA or gDNA derived from T cells, B-cell-depleted T cells, or PBMCs.

This TCR was recovered from an elderly woman with acute or convalescent COVID-19. The rearrangement uses TRBV10-2 and TRBJ2-1; tentatively, D is TRBD1 (6 bases). Material for sequencing was peripheral blood. The DNA for the CDR3 is TGCGCCAGCAGTGAGTCGGCAGGGGACCCTTACAATGAGCAGTTCTTC. Its translation is CASSESAGDPYNEQFF.